This is a list of T cell receptor beta chains from one sample in a study of cytomegalovirus exposure and HLA in healthy donors. Assay used: immunoSEQ multiplex PCR; TCRdb lists only in-frame clones, some missing. The data show some 90,000 clones, roughly 87% seen once. Source material: PBMCs. The receptors originated from a man between 18 and 35 years old in good health and CMV-seropositive. CDR3s include the opening cysteine and the closing phenylalanine or tryptophan. The D gene is left open where the match is weak. Where a row states a size, it is once, few, many or the class of an expanded clone; other rows omit it.

clone_size j_call d_call v_call cdr3_nt cdr3_aa
- TRBJ1-3 - TRBV28 TGTGCCAGCAGTTTTATAACAGTAGGAAACACCATATATTTT CASSFITVGNTIYF
- TRBJ2-2 - TRBV11-1 TGTGCCAGCAGCGCCTCGCGGGCAGCCACCGGGGAGCTGTTTTTT CASSASRAATGELFF
- TRBJ2-3 - TRBV7-8 TGTGCCAGCAGCTTACCCTTGTCGGGGGAAGGCACAGATACGCAGTATTTT CASSLPLSGEGTDTQYF
once TRBJ2-6 TRBD1 TRBV19 TGTGCCAGTAGTATAGGAGACAGGGGGGCGCCTGGGGCCAACGTCCTGACTTTC CASSIGDRGAPGANVLTF
- TRBJ2-7 TRBD1 TRBV5-4 TGTGCCAGCAGCCCAGGACAGGAACCCTACGAGCAGTACTTC CASSPGQEPYEQYF
- TRBJ1-5 - TRBV18 TGTGCCAGCTCACCGGAACAGGGAACCAATCAGCCCCAGCATTTT CASSPEQGTNQPQHF
- TRBJ2-7 - TRBV11-2 TGTGCCAGCAGCTCCGGTTTGCGGGGCGCCATCTACGAGCAGTACTTC CASSSGLRGAIYEQYF
- TRBJ2-1 - TRBV7-8 TGTGCCAGCAGCTTAGTATCTGACTACCTGAGCTCCTACAATGAGCAGTTCTTC CASSLVSDYLSSYNEQFF
- TRBJ2-7 TRBD1 TRBV5-1 TGCGCCAGCAGCCTTGGACAGGCGGGCAGCGAGCGGTACGAGCAGTACTTC CASSLGQAGSERYEQYF
- TRBJ2-7 TRBD1 TRBV15 TGTGCCACCGGAAAATACAGGGGTTCTGTGCAGTACTTC CATGKYRGSVQYF
- TRBJ2-1 TRBD2 TRBV2 TGTGCCAGCAGTGAATGGCCTAGCGGGGCCAGCTCCTACAATGAGCAGTTCTTC CASSEWPSGASSYNEQFF
- TRBJ1-1 TRBD1 TRBV27 TGTGCCAGCAGTTTATCGGGGACAGGCGGAGCTTTCTTT CASSLSGTGGAFF